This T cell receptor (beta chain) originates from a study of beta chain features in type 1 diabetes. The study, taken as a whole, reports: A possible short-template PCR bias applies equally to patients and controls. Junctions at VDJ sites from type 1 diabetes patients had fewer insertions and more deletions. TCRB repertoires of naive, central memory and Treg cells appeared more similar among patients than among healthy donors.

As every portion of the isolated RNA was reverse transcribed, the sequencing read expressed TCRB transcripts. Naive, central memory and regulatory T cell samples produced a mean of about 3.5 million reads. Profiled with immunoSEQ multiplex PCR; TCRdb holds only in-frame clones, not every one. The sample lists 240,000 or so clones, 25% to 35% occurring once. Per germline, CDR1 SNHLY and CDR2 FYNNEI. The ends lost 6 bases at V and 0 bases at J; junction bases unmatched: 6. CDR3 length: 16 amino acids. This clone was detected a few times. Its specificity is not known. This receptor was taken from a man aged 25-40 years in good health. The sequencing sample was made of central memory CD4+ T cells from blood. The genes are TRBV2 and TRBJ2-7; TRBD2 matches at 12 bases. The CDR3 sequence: CASRLRTSGTSYEQYF. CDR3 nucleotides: TGTGCCAGCAGGCTTAGGACTAGCGGGACCTCCTACGAGCAGTACTTC.